The present T cell receptor (beta chain) was sequenced within a study of T cell responses to AZD1222 COVID-19 vaccine. Study summary: Combined were second doses at about 4 or about 12 weeks.

Study-wide points: Possibly, clonal diversity was underestimated; donors were largely white British and included more females.

Clones were sequenced by immunoSEQ multiplex PCR, and TCRdb holds only the in-frame ones, with some missing. Of fewer than 100,000 clones detected, about 88% appear once; the ten largest clones hold about 13%. A remark on this clone: Antigen specificity is unknown.

The CDR3 covers 14 residues. The ends were cut back, 2 bases at V and 0 bases at J, with 9 bases in the middle. Germline-derived CDR1 and CDR2 are SGHRS and YFSETQ. The chain couples TRBV5-1 to TRBJ2-7; D is undetermined. The sequenced sample was peripheral blood, obtained on day 0 of AZD1222 vaccination. The receptor was derived from an adult in good health. Written as DNA, the CDR3 is TGCGCCAGCAGCTTCGAGTCTAGCTCCTACGAGCAGTACTTC. This encodes CASSFESSSYEQYF.